This entry concerns a single T cell receptor beta chain. Its target antigen remains unknown. Base qualities are missing; no much larger clone stands one base away. Reads for this sample came from an Illumina HiSeq 1500. Using fastp trimming at Q25 and MiXCR clonotype assembly, TCRdb reanalyzed the public sequencing data and kept in-frame beta chains. Every distinct CDR3 protein forms one entry, paired with its most common genes and DNA. A total of 510,000 or so distinct CDR3 sequences appear in this sample, approximately 26% of them only once. The top ten clones comprise 13% of the sample. This sample stems from a study of T cell repertoires in cytomegalovirus infection (dated by TCRdb to the late 2010s). About the full investigation: The HLA type of each donor mattered for the analysis, because public TCR beta signatures pointed to carriage of CMV infection along with the matching HLA type.

The CDR3 sequence holds 13 residues, the cysteine and phenylalanine included. The sequence is cut down to CDR3 DNA, 39 bases in frame from base 1. Per the germline V gene, SQVTM is the CDR1 and ANQGSEA is the CDR2. The V end gives up 5 bases and the J end 4 bases, leaving 5 bases in the junction not matched to a gene. The investigation overall reported the following: In both this cohort and an independent cohort of under 450 donors, the cumulative frequency of public TCR beta family members distinguished carriers of CMV infection plus the relevant HLA type. The ex vivo response was dominated by HLA-C-restricted CMV-specific TCR beta clonotypes, and the single most frequent clonotype in two of eight donors was supplied by these HLA-C-restricted clonotypes.

The V and J genes are TRBV29-1 and TRBJ2-3, and TRBD2 aligns with 8 junction nucleotides. Sequences were obtained from PBMCs. This clonotype was sampled from a human donor in good health (CMV status not recorded). Some clones in this sample may be carry-over from other donors' samples. The nucleotide sequence is TGCAGCGTTAGCGGGAGCTCCCCAGATACGCAGTATTTT. Translation gives CSVSGSSPDTQYF.